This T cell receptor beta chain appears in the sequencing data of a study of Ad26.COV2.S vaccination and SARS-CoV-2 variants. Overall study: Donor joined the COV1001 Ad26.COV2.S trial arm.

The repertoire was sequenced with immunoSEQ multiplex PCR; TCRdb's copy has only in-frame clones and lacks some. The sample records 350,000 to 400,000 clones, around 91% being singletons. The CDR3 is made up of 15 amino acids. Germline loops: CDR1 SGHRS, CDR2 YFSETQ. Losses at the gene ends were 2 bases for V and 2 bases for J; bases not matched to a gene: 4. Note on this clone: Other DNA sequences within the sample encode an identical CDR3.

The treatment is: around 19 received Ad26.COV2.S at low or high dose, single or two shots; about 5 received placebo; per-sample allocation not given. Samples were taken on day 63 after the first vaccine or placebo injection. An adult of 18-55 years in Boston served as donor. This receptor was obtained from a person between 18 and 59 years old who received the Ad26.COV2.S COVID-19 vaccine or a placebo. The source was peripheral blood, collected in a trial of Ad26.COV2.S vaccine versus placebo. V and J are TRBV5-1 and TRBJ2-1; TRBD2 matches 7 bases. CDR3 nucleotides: TGCGCCAGCAGCTTAGCCCTAGCGGCCTACAATGAGCAGTTCTTC. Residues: CASSLALAAYNEQFF.